These T cell receptor beta chains were read from a single sample in a study of T cell changes during pregnancy in multiple sclerosis. Profiling relied on immunoSEQ multiplex PCR, and the TCRdb table lists in-frame clones only, not all of them. Here the sample spans about 89,000 clones, about 93% being singletons. Here the sequenced sample was peripheral blood, taken in the third trimester of pregnancy. The receptors here all came from a female donor with multiple sclerosis, enrolled in a pregnancy study. CDR3s leave out the opening cysteine and the closing phenylalanine or tryptophan. The size of a clone is reported for some rows only, either as once, few or many, or as a class for expanded clones.

>NA|TRBJ1-3|TRBV28
ASSLDRGGGNTIY
>few|TRBJ2-7|TRBV11-2
ASSLDWTGSYEQY
>NA|TRBJ1-5|TRBV9
ASSGGSNQPQH
>NA|TRBJ2-1|TRBV4-3
ASSQERTSGFYNEQF
>NA|TRBJ1-1|TRBV12-1
ASSFAPGQVFEAF
>NA|TRBJ2-1|TRBV11-1
ASRGLAGSEQF
>few|TRBJ1-2|TRBV2
ASRGDRAPNYGYT
>NA|TRBJ2-3|TRBV10-3
AISAGTSGLLVTQY
>once|TRBJ1-3|TRBV9
ASSVASGNTIY
>NA|TRBJ2-5|TRBV27
ASRPLPGLAKETQY
>NA|TRBJ1-1|TRBV5-1
ASRTGGSVNTEAF
>NA|TRBJ2-1|TRBV19
ASKDGGPIDEQF
>once|TRBJ2-1|TRBV30
AWKTKEGLAEQF
>NA|TRBJ2-5|TRBV7-2
ASSLVRTSGRRVQETQY
>NA|TRBJ1-3|TRBV12-5
ASGYQGNTIY
>NA|TRBJ2-3|TRBV5-1
ASSLPSLAGTDTQY
>few|TRBJ2-2|TRBV27
ASGPRGPGELF
>NA|TRBJ2-1|TRBV5-1
ASGPGYREGYNEQF
>many|TRBJ1-2|TRBV19
ASRTQGNYGYT
>NA|TRBJ1-5|TRBV5-1
ASSLVPDQPQH
>NA|TRBJ2-3|TRBV6-4
ASSEGQHTDTQY
>NA|TRBJ1-4|TRBV18
ASSPGTANEKLF
>NA|TRBJ2-7|TRBV6-1
ASSGGVGSYEQY
>NA|TRBJ1-4|TRBV5-4
ASSLRGRGEKLF
>NA|TRBJ2-5|TRBV14
ASSPRTSGRVGETQY
>NA|TRBJ2-1|TRBV11-2
ASSPLAGRFHNEQF
>NA|TRBJ2-7|TRBV5-1
ASSPGTSGYEQY
>NA|TRBJ2-3|TRBV5-1
ASSLAVAGARDTQY
>once|TRBJ2-4|TRBV23-1
ASSHPGSSLAKNIQY
>once|TRBJ2-3|TRBV11-2
ASSLLAGVTDTQY
>NA|TRBJ2-7|TRBV5-1
ASSLHPTNAGYEQY
>NA|TRBJ1-4|TRBV15
ATSRDVMLRAREKLF
>NA|TRBJ1-4|TRBV30
AWPGTPATNEKLF
>NA|TRBJ2-1|TRBV4-1
ASSQEKREQF
>NA|TRBJ1-1|TRBV10-3
AISESNVLRGTEAF
>NA|TRBJ1-5|TRBV2
ASSSPLDTRGAENQPQH
>NA|TRBJ1-2|TRBV4-3
ASSLRTGRNGYT
>NA|TRBJ1-5|TRBV4-3
ASSQDWGPSSNQPQH
>NA|TRBJ1-5|TRBV15
ATSRAGQGANNQPQH
>NA|TRBJ1-2|TRBV14
ASSQATGGGYGYT
>NA|TRBJ2-1|TRBV2
ASSNRLAGASEQF
>NA|TRBJ2-7|TRBV30
AWGGAGSGQGAYEQY
>once|TRBJ2-3|TRBV7-9
ASSLETSGSTDTQY
>NA|TRBJ2-3|TRBV6-1
ASSGKGRTDTQY
>NA|TRBJ2-1|TRBV7-2
ASSLSGPYNEQF
>few|TRBJ2-1|TRBV30
AWSVLGRNEQF
>NA|TRBJ2-3|TRBV7-3
ASSRGGPDTQY
>NA|TRBJ1-1|TRBV6-1
ASGRGSEAF